This TCR beta chain stems from a study of human T cells and chemical hapten exposure (TCRdb year 2021). For context, the study as a whole: For sensitization, 2% DPC in acetone was applied to a roughly 2 cm by roughly 2 cm area of upper inner arm skin. Throughout the study period of approximately 23 weeks, patients also received therapeutic DPC doses to the scalp every week. Patch testing on the upper back used Finn chambers containing 0.01% DPC, with scoring done after 6 days according to International Contact Dermatitis Research Group standards. The patient cohort, mostly female, included alopecia areata with under or over 50% scalp involvement, alopecia totalis and alopecia universalis. The libraries were sequenced as a pool, and the TCR yield per sample differed mostly because of small variations in library volumes within the pool. The study tracked peripheral blood TCR repertoire changes in vivo during primary and secondary sensitization to the hapten diphenylcyclopropenone (DPC) in alopecia patients. Blood samples were taken from patients before sensitization (week 0) and at 2, 6 and about 24 weeks after DPC sensitization. Twenty-nine alopecia patients gave blood for TCR sequencing at one to four time points (pre-sensitization, 2, 6 and 24 weeks). Both TCR alpha and TCR beta chains were sequenced from each blood RNA sample. Findings and caveats that apply to the study as a whole: Significantly more large CDR3 similarity clusters were formed by expanded TCRs than by pre-sensitization or healthy control sets, consistent with antigen-driven responses. The number of PT1 expanded TCRs positively correlated with patch test score, significant at thresholds 8, 16 and 32 but not 4. DPC sensitization did not change how many TCRs were above 1 in 1000 frequency, and no evidence was found of alterations in global repertoire structure. After repeated subsampling, the strength of the expansion versus patch-test correlation and the threshold at which it became significant changed. All patients had alopecia, a presumed autoimmune disease, so their immune response might differ from that of healthy individuals.

This specimen's time point label, per the study, means: patch test 2, 6 weeks after DPC sensitization. The treatment or condition label corresponds to: therapeutic diphenylcyclopropenone sensitization with weekly scalp DPC. Unfractionated whole blood was collected in Tempus Blood RNA tubes, and total RNA was extracted from that blood. At each patch-test visit, blood was drawn before the patch test was applied. Patients were considered eligible if aged 18 to 70, diagnosed with alopecia and deemed suitable for DPC therapy, and patients were excluded if pregnant. In the germline V gene (reference sequence), CDR1 corresponds to GTSNPN and CDR2 to SVGIG. The CDR3 contains 16 residues, cysteine and phenylalanine counted. Here the CDR3 DNA is all that survives: 48 bases in frame from base 1. V is shortened by 3 bases, J by 0 bases, and the region joining them spans 18 bases. About this clonotype: What antigen it recognizes has not been identified. No much larger clone exists at a distance of one base, and base qualities are not known.

Receptor libraries were prepared by RACE. The data were produced on a NextSeq 500. During library preparation, unique molecular identifiers were attached to individual cDNA molecules so that TCRs could be counted in a quantitative, reproducible way. As for how the authors treated the data: Samples had a median of approximately 93,000 TCRs, with a range from about 23,224 to 700,000. V, J and CDR3 annotation of the TCR reads was performed with the Decombinator software suite. For PS versus PT1 abundance plots, all samples were subsampled to the same number of TCRs (28,000). TCRs were defined as expanded if absent before sensitization and observed at least eight times at the 2-week time point. Starting from the raw public reads, TCRdb applied fastp trimming at Q25, assembled clones with MiXCR and retained in-frame beta chains. Under each unique CDR3 protein, matching rows form one entry showing the most common genes and DNA. These V and J calls are TCRdb output, not the study's own analysis. The sample contains tens of thousands of distinct CDR3 sequences, 8.5% to 10% of them found a single time. The ten top clones hold about 14% of the sample.

The chain couples TRBV30 to TRBJ2-7; the D region possibly corresponds to TRBD1 (6 bases align). The receptor comes from a woman aged 25-40 years with alopecia areata. Some clones in this sample may be carry-over from other donors' samples. The sequences come from whole blood, collected in connection with sensitization to the hapten diphenylcyclopropenone (DPC). In nucleotides, the sequence is TGTGCCTGGAGGGGCACAGGGTTTTCGAGCTCCTACGAGCAGTACTTC. The resulting protein is CAWRGTGFSSSYEQYF.